A single sample gave rise to the 27 T cell receptor beta chains below, sequenced in a study of blood T cell repertoires in COVID-19. The method was immunoSEQ multiplex PCR; TCRdb's version includes in-frame clones alone and lacks a portion of them. Seen here are around 290,000 clones, 80% to 90% observed once, and the top ten hold roughly 4.8%. Sequencing was carried out using peripheral blood. The receptors derive from a middle-aged man with acute or convalescent COVID-19.

This clone was seen more than once but under ten times. The CDR3 spells CASMEERGTYEQYF. As DNA, the CDR3 is TGTGCCAGCATGGAGGAAAGGGGGACCTACGAGCAGTACTTC. The rearrangement uses TRBV6-5 and TRBJ2-7; D is perhaps TRBD1 (6 bases). Germline CDR1 reads MNHEY; CDR2 reads SVGAGI. With 7 bases removed from V and 2 bases from J, the gap between germline ends came to 15 bases. The length of the CDR3 is 14 residues.

This clone occurred once. The chain uses TRBV24-1 and TRBJ1-1; no clear D gene. Trimming removed 2 bases at V and 6 bases at J, with 9 bases between. Looked up from germline, CDR1 is KGHDR and CDR2 is SFDVKD. This CDR3 region has 13 residues. The DNA of the CDR3 is TGTGCCACCAGTGATTCACGGACTGCTGAAGCTTTCTTT. The encoded protein is CATSDSRTAEAFF.

This clone appeared once. The chain joins TRBV2 to TRBJ2-2, with D perhaps TRBD1 (6 bases). CDR1 SNHLY and CDR2 FYNNEI come from the germline V gene. The V and J ends lost 7 bases and 6 bases respectively, with 15 bases between them. The CDR3 is 14 amino acids. This CDR3 reads CASKSQGLPGELFF. The CDR3 DNA reads as TGTGCCAGCAAGTCTCAGGGGCTCCCCGGGGAGCTGTTTTTT. The variable domain in full, with the rest retrieved from reference TRBV2 and TRBJ2-2, is EPEVTQTPSHQVTQMGQEVILRCVPISNHLYFYWYRQILGQKVEFLVSFYNNEISEKSEIFDDQFSVERPDGSNFTLKIRSTKLEDSAMYFCASKSQGLPGELFFGEGSRLTVL.

This chain joins TRBV9 and TRBJ2-7, with 9 bases fitting TRBD1. With 4 bases clipped from V and 5 bases from J, the junction kept 10 bases outside the gene matches. CDR3 length equals 15 residues. Per germline, CDR1 SGDLS and CDR2 YYNGEE. The CDR3 region has the DNA TGTGCCAGCAGCCTCACAGGGGGCGCCGAGAACGAGCAGTACTTC. Amino acids: CASSLTGGAENEQYF.

The chain combines TRBV3-1 (or the pseudogene TRBV3-2) with TRBJ1-1; D is ambiguous. V was shortened by 8 bases and J by 2 bases, with 12 bases between the two germline ends. This CDR3 region has 13 residues. CDR1 LGHDT and CDR2 YNNKEL come from the germline V gene (reference sequence). The DNA for the CDR3 is TGTGCCAGCGAAGCGGGAACCAACACTGAAGCTTTCTTT. The encoded protein is CASEAGTNTEAFF.

A word on this clone: Distinct nucleotide sequences in the sample also encode this CDR3. The V call is TRBV5-1, the J call TRBJ2-3; D might be TRBD1 (6 bases). Per germline, CDR1 SGHRS and CDR2 YFSETQ. Trimming pared 2 bases from V and 5 bases from J, leaving 6 bases between. The length of the CDR3 is 12 residues. The CDR3 DNA reads as TGCGCCAGCAGCTTACAGGGAGATACGCAGTATTTT. Its translation is CASSLQGDTQYF.

The chain is built from TRBV3-1 (or the pseudogene TRBV3-2) and TRBJ2-1; D perhaps matches TRBD2 (5 bases). Germline-derived CDR1 and CDR2 are LGHDT and YNNKEL (reference sequence). This CDR3 has 15 amino acids. Trimming stripped 4 bases from V and 1 base from J, with 11 bases between. CDR3 sequence: CASSPSLASYNEQFF. CDR3 nucleotide sequence: TGTGCCAGCAGCCCTTCCTTAGCGTCCTACAATGAGCAGTTCTTC.

V and J are TRBV6-2 or TRBV6-3 and TRBJ2-7; the match to TRBD1 covers 9 bases. Losses at the gene ends were 4 bases for V and 9 bases for J; bases not matched to a gene: 7. Germline CDR1 is MNHEY and CDR2 is SVGEGT. This CDR3 has 13 residues. CDR3 nucleotides: TGTGCCAGCAGTTCGGGACAGGGTAGGCGGCAGTACTTC. This encodes CASSSGQGRRQYF.

The J gene is TRBJ1-5, the V gene TRBV20-1, with 10 bases that match TRBD1. The CDR3 is 11 residues long. CDR1 and CDR2 from the germline V gene are DFQATT and SNEGSKA (reference sequence). V trimming: 6 bases; J trimming: 14 bases; junction bases outside the gene matches: 7. The CDR3 loop reads CSADIGTGEHF. CDR3 DNA: TGCAGTGCCGATATCGGGACAGGGGAGCATTTT.

The rearrangement uses TRBV2 and TRBJ2-3; possibly TRBD2 for D (6 bases). The germline gives CDR1 SNHLY, CDR2 FYNNEI. The CDR3 covers 12 residues. The ends were cut back, 6 bases at V and 9 bases at J, with 13 bases in the middle. In nucleotides, the CDR3 is TGTGCCAGCAGGGACGGGGGATCCACGCAGTATTTT. This encodes CASRDGGSTQYF.

The genes are TRBV27 and TRBJ1-2; D might be TRBD1 (5 bases). The CDR3 is made up of 15 amino acids. Germline CDR1 MNHEY, CDR2 SMNVEV (reference sequence). Deletions cut 2 bases from V and 5 bases from J, with 15 bases between. The CDR3 is CASSLQGPPLYGYTF. The CDR3 DNA reads as TGTGCCAGCAGTTTACAGGGCCCGCCCCTTTATGGCTACACCTTC.

The count of this clone is one. The CDR3: CASSQVDGLAGGTDTQYF. The CDR3 region has the DNA TGTGCCAGCAGCCAAGTCGATGGACTAGCGGGGGGCACAGATACGCAGTATTTT. This chain uses TRBV4-2 with TRBJ2-3, with TRBD2 matching over 13 bases. Per the germline V gene, CDR1 is LGHNA and CDR2 is YNFKEQ. With 1 base clipped from V and 1 base from J, the junction kept 5 bases outside the gene matches. There are 18 residues in the CDR3.

The V call is TRBV5-6, the J call TRBJ1-3; D might be TRBD1 (5 bases). The CDR3 runs 16 residues. V lost 3 bases and J 0 bases, leaving 13 bases between the germline ends. The germline V gene encodes CDR1 SGHDT and CDR2 YYEEEE. The CDR3 region is CASSSIGHRSGNTIYF. Written as DNA, the CDR3 is TGTGCCAGCAGCTCCATCGGACATCGCTCTGGAAACACCATATATTTT.

In regard to this clone: This same CDR3 is encoded by further DNA sequences in the sample. This chain uses TRBV24-1 with TRBJ1-2, with TRBD1 matching 10 bases. The trim removed 2 bases at V and 4 bases at J, leaving 3 bases unmatched. The CDR3 length is 15 residues. Germline-derived CDR1 and CDR2 are KGHDR and SFDVKD. CDR3 residues: CATSDSRQGAYGYTF. CDR3 nucleotides: TGTGCCACCAGTGATTCAAGACAGGGGGCCTATGGCTACACCTTC.

The V call is TRBV27, the J call TRBJ2-7; D call uncertain. Trimming left V 6 bases short and J 0 bases short, with 9 bases between. The germline V gene encodes CDR1 MNHEY and CDR2 SMNVEV (reference sequence). This CDR3 contains 13 residues. This chain's CDR3 is CASSPQFSYEQYF. CDR3 bases: TGTGCCAGCAGCCCCCAATTCTCCTACGAGCAGTACTTC.

This chain joins TRBV9 and TRBJ2-1, with D perhaps matching TRBD1 (8 bases). V lost 2 bases to trimming and J lost 2 bases, with 17 bases between them. Germline lookup yields CDR1 SGDLS and CDR2 YYNGEE. The CDR3 consists of 17 residues. The CDR3, as DNA: TGTGCCAGCAGCGTTTACACAGGGGGGGGACCCTACAATGAGCAGTTCTTC. The encoded protein is CASSVYTGGGPYNEQFF.

This clone was found a few times. CDR3 nucleotides: TGTGCCAGCAGCAGGACTAGCGAGGGAGTTACGCAGTATTTT. Translating gives CASSRTSEGVTQYF. V and J are TRBV2 and TRBJ2-3; 9 bases match TRBD2. V shed 6 bases, J shed 8 bases, and the junction held 9 bases outside the gene matches. The CDR3 consists of 14 residues. Germline assignment: CDR1 SNHLY and CDR2 FYNNEI.

The rearrangement joins TRBV11-1 to TRBJ1-2; a possible D gene is TRBD1 (6 bases). The germline V gene has CDR1 SGHAT and CDR2 FQDESV (reference sequence). This CDR3 contains 16 residues. V was cut by 5 bases and J by 5 bases, with 21 bases left in between. CDR3 nucleotide sequence: TGTGCCAGCAGCCCCCTCCGGGGGGCAAAGGGATATGGCTACACCTTC. Residues: CASSPLRGAKGYGYTF.

V and J are TRBV12-3 or TRBV12-4 and TRBJ1-2; D is perhaps TRBD1 (6 bases). The CDR3 is 13 residues long. V was shortened by 6 bases and J by 2 bases, with 10 bases between the two germline ends. The CDR3, as DNA: TGTGCCAGCAGCCGGGACATAAACTATGGCTACACCTTC. Its protein is CASSRDINYGYTF.

The V gene is TRBV27, the J gene TRBJ2-7, with D possibly being TRBD2 (6 bases). V lost 4 bases and J lost 5, with 21 bases in between. This CDR3 region has 16 residues. Germline V lookup: CDR1 MNHEY, CDR2 SMNVEV (reference sequence). CDR3 sequence reads: CASSSHSPTGEDEQYF. The CDR3 region has the DNA TGTGCCAGCAGTTCACATTCCCCGACGGGGGAGGACGAGCAGTACTTC.

This clone was found once. J is TRBJ1-1 and V is TRBV2, with TRBD1 identical over 9 bases. This CDR3 spans 14 amino acids. V shed 6 bases and J 3 bases; nucleotides not matched to a gene: 5. Germline V gene lookup returns CDR1 SNHLY and CDR2 FYNNEI. CDR3 protein: CASRPGQGYTEAFF. The CDR3 DNA reads as TGTGCCAGCAGGCCGGGACAGGGATACACTGAAGCTTTCTTT.

V is TRBV11-2 and J is TRBJ2-3; 9 bases agree with TRBD1. Looked up from germline, CDR1 is SGHAT and CDR2 is FQNNGV. Unmatched junction bases numbered 9, after V lost 2 bases and J lost 0 bases. The CDR3 covers 18 residues. The CDR3 DNA follows: TGTGCCAGCAGCTTAAGGGGATCACAGGGGGCTAGCACAGATACGCAGTATTTT. Translated: CASSLRGSQGASTDTQYF.

The chain couples TRBV2 to TRBJ2-2, with 10 positions matching TRBD1. The CDR3 runs 15 residues. V dropped 9 bases and J dropped 0; count of bases not matched to a gene: 4. Germline lookup yields CDR1 SNHLY and CDR2 FYNNEI. The CDR3 is CAREGQGSNTGELFF. CDR3 nucleotides: TGTGCCAGGGAGGGACAGGGGTCGAACACCGGGGAGCTGTTTTTT.

The chain has TRBV5-8 and TRBJ2-7; D unclear. Germline lookup yields CDR1 SGHTS and CDR2 YDEGEE. This CDR3 spans 13 amino acids. V was trimmed by 4 bases and J by 0 bases, leaving 8 bases between them. The DNA of the CDR3 is TGTGCCAGCAGCAAACCTAGCTCCTACGAGCAGTACTTC. It translates to CASSKPSSYEQYF.

The chain combines TRBV2 with TRBJ1-1; TRBD1 matches at 7 bases. With 6 bases clipped from V and 4 bases from J, the junction kept 5 bases outside the gene matches. Germline loops: CDR1 SNHLY, CDR2 FYNNEI. The CDR3 has 13 residues. CDR3 region: CASRPDRFTEAFF. The DNA for the CDR3 is TGTGCCAGCAGACCGGACAGGTTCACTGAAGCTTTCTTT.

The chain is built from TRBV5-1 and TRBJ2-6, with D perhaps matching TRBD2 (5 bases). Germline values: CDR1 SGHRS, CDR2 YFSETQ. V lost 4 bases and J 2 bases, leaving 13 bases between the germline ends. CDR3 length equals 16 residues. CDR3 sequence reads: CASSPAPGAGANVLTF. The CDR3 DNA sequence: TGCGCCAGCAGCCCAGCCCCCGGGGCTGGGGCCAACGTCCTGACTTTC.

The rearrangement links TRBV5-4 to TRBJ2-1; D not certain. CDR1 and CDR2 (germline): SGHNT, YYREEE (reference sequence). Trimming took 0 bases from V and 7 from J, leaving 8 bases between them. The CDR3 covers 13 residues. This CDR3 reads CASSLDRHNEQFF. CDR3 sequence (DNA): TGTGCCAGCAGCTTGGACAGACATAATGAGCAGTTCTTC.